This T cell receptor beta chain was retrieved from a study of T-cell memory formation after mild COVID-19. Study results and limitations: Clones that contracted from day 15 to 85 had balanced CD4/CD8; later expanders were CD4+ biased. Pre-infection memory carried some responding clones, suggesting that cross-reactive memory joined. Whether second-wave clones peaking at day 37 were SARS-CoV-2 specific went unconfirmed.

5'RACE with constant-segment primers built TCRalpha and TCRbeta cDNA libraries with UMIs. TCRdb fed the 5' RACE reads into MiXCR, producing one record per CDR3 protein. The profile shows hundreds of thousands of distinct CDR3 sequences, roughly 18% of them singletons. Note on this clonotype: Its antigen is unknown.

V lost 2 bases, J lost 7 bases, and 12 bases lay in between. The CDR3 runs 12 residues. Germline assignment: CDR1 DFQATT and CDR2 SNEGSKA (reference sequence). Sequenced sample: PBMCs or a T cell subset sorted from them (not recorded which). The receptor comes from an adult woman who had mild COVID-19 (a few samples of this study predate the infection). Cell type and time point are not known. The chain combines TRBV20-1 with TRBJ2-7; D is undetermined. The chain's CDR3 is CSARRTGGEQYF. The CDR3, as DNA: TGCAGTGCTAGAAGGACGGGTGGGGAGCAGTACTTC.